Listed below are T cell receptor beta chains from one sample, sequenced in a study of patients and donors after allogeneic stem cell transplantation. A single record per CDR3 protein comes from TCRdb applying MiXCR to the RT-PCR reads. Of about 960,000 distinct CDR3 sequences in the sample, roughly 18% were seen once. The sequenced sample consisted of blood, either unsorted or a sorted T cell fraction (not recorded which). The receptors were sampled from a human donor who was either an allogeneic HSCT recipient or a stem cell or donor lymphocyte infusion donor (not recorded which). It is not recorded whose cells these are; they may come from a transplant donor. CDR3s include the opening cysteine and the closing phenylalanine or tryptophan. D genes are given only for firm matches. Rows may omit the clone size; those that give it use once, few, many or a size class.

V: TRBV6-1; size: many; D: .; J: TRBJ1-2; CDR3: CASSEQGSYGYTF; DNA: TGTGCCAGCAGTGAACAAGGGAGCTATGGCTACACCTTC
V: TRBV6-1; size: few; D: TRBD2; J: TRBJ2-7; CDR3: CASRLTSGTYEQYF; DNA: TGTGCCAGCAGACTGACTAGCGGTACCTACGAGCAGTACTTC
V: TRBV7-2; size: .; D: .; J: TRBJ1-1; CDR3: CASSPGGGRFPEAFF; DNA: TGTGCCAGCAGCCCAGGAGGGGGGCGCTTCCCTGAAGCTTTCTTT
V: TRBV6-1; size: .; D: TRBD1; J: TRBJ2-1; CDR3: CASRPGQGYEQFF; DNA: TGTGCCAGCAGACCGGGACAGGGCTATGAGCAGTTCTTC
V: TRBV24-1; size: few; D: .; J: TRBJ2-2; CDR3: CATSEPLDRYSANTGELFF; DNA: TGTGCCACCAGTGAACCCTTAGACAGATATTCCGCGAACACCGGGGAGCTGTTTTTT
V: TRBV5-1; size: .; D: .; J: TRBJ2-3; CDR3: CASSFEGGADTQYF; DNA: TGCGCCAGCAGCTTTGAGGGGGGGGCCGATACGCAGTATTTT
V: TRBV5-1; size: few; D: .; J: TRBJ1-2; CDR3: CASSLVETSRRDF; DNA: TGCGCCAGCAGCTTGGTAGAGACCTCGCGAAGGGACTTC
V: TRBV13; size: few; D: .; J: TRBJ2-7; CDR3: CASSSRDQHLIAPYEQYF; DNA: TGTGCCAGCAGCAGCCGGGACCAGCACCTTATAGCCCCCTACGAGCAGTACTTC
V: TRBV4-3; size: .; D: .; J: TRBJ1-3; CDR3: CASSLPEVSGNTIYF; DNA: TGCGCCAGCAGCCTTCCAGAAGTTTCTGGAAACACCATATATTTT
V: TRBV5-1; size: .; D: TRBD2; J: TRBJ2-3; CDR3: CASSLGLAGGVDTQYF; DNA: TGCGCCAGCAGCTTGGGACTAGCGGGAGGAGTGGATACGCAGTATTTT
V: TRBV7-9; size: few; D: .; J: TRBJ2-5; CDR3: CASSLTPDSFQYF; DNA: TGTGCCAGCAGCTTAACTCCGGACAGTTTCCAGTACTTC
V: TRBV11-2; size: .; D: .; J: TRBJ2-7; CDR3: CASSFDRSPYEQYF; DNA: TGTGCCAGCAGCTTTGACAGGTCCCCCTACGAGCAGTACTTC
V: TRBV5-1; size: .; D: .; J: TRBJ2-5; CDR3: CASSVEGAKGETQYF; DNA: TGCGCCAGCAGCGTGGAAGGGGCAAAGGGAGAGACCCAGTACTTC
V: TRBV2; size: few; D: TRBD2; J: TRBJ2-5; CDR3: CASKTSARIQETQYF; DNA: TGTGCCAGCAAGACTAGCGCAAGGATTCAAGAGACCCAGTACTTC
V: TRBV6-2/TRBV6-3; size: few; D: TRBD1; J: TRBJ2-7; CDR3: CASSFPDRGSWRRPYEQYF; DNA: TGTGCCAGCAGTTTTCCGGACAGGGGGAGTTGGCGGAGACCCTACGAGCAGTACTTC
V: TRBV7-6; size: .; D: .; J: TRBJ2-7; CDR3: CASRCGYERYF; DNA: TGTGCCAGCAGGTGCGGCTACGAGCGGTACTTC
V: TRBV10-3; size: .; D: TRBD1; J: TRBJ2-6; CDR3: CAINPGQGTGANVLTF; DNA: TGTGCCATCAACCCGGGACAGGGAACTGGGGCCAACGTCCTGACTTTC
V: TRBV19; size: .; D: TRBD1; J: TRBJ1-1; CDR3: CASRGMAGGHTEAFF; DNA: TGTGCCAGTAGAGGTATGGCAGGGGGTCACACTGAAGCTTTCTTT
V: TRBV29-1; size: few; D: .; J: TRBJ1-4; CDR3: CSVSGSTNEKLFF; DNA: TGCAGCGTTTCAGGGTCAACTAATGAAAAACTGTTTTTT
V: TRBV27; size: .; D: TRBD1; J: TRBJ1-5; CDR3: CASSFGTAENQPQHF; DNA: TGTGCCAGCAGTTTCGGGACAGCCGAGAATCAGCCCCAGCATTTT
V: TRBV6-2/TRBV6-3; size: few; D: .; J: TRBJ1-1; CDR3: CASSYWKMNTEAFF; DNA: TGTGCCAGCAGTTATTGGAAGATGAACACTGAAGCTTTCTTT
V: TRBV6-5; size: .; D: .; J: TRBJ2-7; CDR3: CASSYPGLPREQYF; DNA: TGTGCCAGCAGTTACCCCGGGCTGCCTCGGGAGCAGTACTTC
V: TRBV25-1; size: few; D: .; J: TRBJ1-1; CDR3: CASMGKGWAFF; DNA: TGTGCCAGCATGGGCAAAGGTTGGGCTTTCTTT
V: TRBV6-1; size: .; D: TRBD1; J: TRBJ1-2; CDR3: CASSKSGGNYGYTF; DNA: TGTGCCAGCAGTAAATCAGGGGGTAACTATGGCTACACCTTC
V: TRBV9; size: few; D: .; J: TRBJ2-7; CDR3: CASSPRAGPSYEQYF; DNA: TGTGCCAGCAGCCCGAGAGCGGGCCCCTCCTACGAGCAGTACTTC
V: TRBV7-2; size: .; D: .; J: TRBJ2-7; CDR3: CASSRQALSDEQYF; DNA: TGTGCCAGCAGCCGACAGGCGTTATCGGACGAGCAGTACTTC
V: TRBV20-1; size: .; D: .; J: TRBJ2-2; CDR3: CSAPRFGNTGELFF; DNA: TGCAGTGCGCCCAGGTTCGGAAACACCGGGGAGCTGTTTTTT
V: TRBV2; size: .; D: TRBD2; J: TRBJ2-3; CDR3: CASTGTLTSGSTDTQYF; DNA: TGTGCCAGCACCGGAACCCTGACTAGCGGAAGCACAGATACGCAGTATTTT
V: TRBV7-9; size: many; D: TRBD1; J: TRBJ2-7; CDR3: CASSSPGQTYEQYF; DNA: TGTGCCAGCAGCTCCCCGGGACAGACCTACGAGCAGTACTTC
V: TRBV7-9; size: few; D: .; J: TRBJ1-4; CDR3: CASSWDGNEKLFF; DNA: TGTGCCAGCAGCTGGGACGGTAATGAAAAACTGTTTTTT
V: TRBV5-1; size: .; D: TRBD2; J: TRBJ2-3; CDR3: CASSGGSGGASTDTQYF; DNA: TGCGCCAGCAGCGGTGGTAGCGGGGGGGCAAGCACAGATACGCAGTATTTT
V: TRBV7-3; size: few; D: .; J: TRBJ2-2; CDR3: CASSLKLPGELFF; DNA: TGTGCCAGCAGCTTAAAGCTTCCCGGGGAGCTGTTTTTT
V: TRBV2; size: .; D: .; J: TRBJ2-5; CDR3: CASTTSPAGSETQYF; DNA: TGTGCCAGCACCACCTCCCCGGCAGGGTCAGAGACCCAGTACTTC
V: TRBV24-1; size: few; D: .; J: TRBJ1-6; CDR3: CATSDSAAGNSPLHF; DNA: TGTGCCACCAGTGACTCAGCGGCGGGAAATTCACCCCTCCACTTT
V: TRBV7-3; size: .; D: .; J: TRBJ2-3; CDR3: CASSLGQSSHGRTDTQYF; DNA: TGTGCCAGCAGCTTAGGTCAAAGTTCCCACGGCCGCACAGATACGCAGTATTTT
V: TRBV20-1; size: few; D: TRBD2; J: TRBJ2-7; CDR3: CSAGTSGVESYEQYF; DNA: TGCAGCGCCGGGACTAGCGGCGTCGAGTCCTACGAGCAGTACTTC
V: TRBV9; size: .; D: .; J: TRBJ1-2; CDR3: CASSVRDNYGYTF; DNA: TGTGCCAGCAGCGTTCGGGACAACTATGGCTACACCTTC
V: TRBV30; size: .; D: .; J: TRBJ2-3; CDR3: CAWKGRRYTDTQYF; DNA: TGTGCCTGGAAGGGCAGGCGTTACACAGATACGCAGTATTTT
V: TRBV5-1; size: many; D: TRBD1; J: TRBJ2-3; CDR3: CATSGTGGTDTQYF; DNA: TGCGCCACCTCAGGGACAGGGGGCACAGATACGCAGTATTTT
V: TRBV5-1; size: many; D: TRBD2; J: TRBJ2-1; CDR3: CASSAGGSYNEQFF; DNA: TGCGCCAGCAGCGCGGGAGGCTCCTACAATGAGCAGTTCTTC
V: TRBV10-2; size: .; D: .; J: TRBJ2-7; CDR3: CASSDQATSYEQYF; DNA: TGCGCCAGCAGTGACCAGGCGACCTCCTACGAGCAGTACTTC
V: TRBV4-3; size: .; D: TRBD2; J: TRBJ2-1; CDR3: CASSRGLAGGMEEQFF; DNA: TGCGCCAGCAGCCGGGGACTAGCGGGAGGTATGGAGGAGCAGTTCTTC
V: TRBV6-1; size: few; D: TRBD1; J: TRBJ1-5; CDR3: CASSTGGADQPQHF; DNA: TGTGCCAGCAGTACAGGGGGCGCCGATCAGCCCCAGCATTTT
V: TRBV6-1; size: few; D: .; J: TRBJ2-5; CDR3: CASSRGRSQETQYF; DNA: TGTGCCAGCAGTCGAGGACGGTCGCAAGAGACCCAGTACTTC
V: TRBV15; size: .; D: .; J: TRBJ2-5; CDR3: CATSRARTDQETQYF; DNA: TGTGCCACCAGCAGAGCGAGGACAGACCAAGAGACCCAGTACTTC
V: TRBV27; size: few; D: TRBD1; J: TRBJ2-7; CDR3: CASSHRQGKFLYEQYF; DNA: TGTGCCAGCAGTCACCGACAGGGAAAATTCCTATACGAGCAGTACTTC
V: TRBV5-1; size: few; D: .; J: TRBJ2-5; CDR3: CASSSGTFQETQYF; DNA: TGTGCCAGCAGCTCCGGGACATTTCAAGAGACCCAGTACTTC
V: TRBV5-1; size: few; D: .; J: TRBJ1-4; CDR3: CASSLDPQGGGLREKLFF; DNA: TGCGCCAGCAGCTTGGACCCACAGGGTGGGGGCCTTAGAGAAAAACTGTTTTTT
V: TRBV6-5; size: .; D: .; J: TRBJ2-6; CDR3: CASSSEPSSGANVLTF; DNA: TGTGCCAGCAGTTCCGAGCCGAGCTCTGGGGCCAACGTCCTGACTTTC
V: TRBV5-1; size: many; D: .; J: TRBJ1-3; CDR3: CASSSGSSGNTIYF; DNA: TGCGCCAGCAGCTCAGGCTCCTCTGGAAACACCATATATTTT
V: TRBV5-1; size: .; D: .; J: TRBJ2-3; CDR3: CASSLGTGGTQYF; DNA: TGCGCCAGCAGCTTGGGGACCGGGGGTACGCAGTATTTT
V: TRBV30; size: .; D: .; J: TRBJ2-2; CDR3: CAWRGRGEGQNRGTGELFF; DNA: TGTGCCTGGAGGGGTAGGGGGGAGGGCCAGAACAGGGGCACCGGGGAGCTGTTTTTT